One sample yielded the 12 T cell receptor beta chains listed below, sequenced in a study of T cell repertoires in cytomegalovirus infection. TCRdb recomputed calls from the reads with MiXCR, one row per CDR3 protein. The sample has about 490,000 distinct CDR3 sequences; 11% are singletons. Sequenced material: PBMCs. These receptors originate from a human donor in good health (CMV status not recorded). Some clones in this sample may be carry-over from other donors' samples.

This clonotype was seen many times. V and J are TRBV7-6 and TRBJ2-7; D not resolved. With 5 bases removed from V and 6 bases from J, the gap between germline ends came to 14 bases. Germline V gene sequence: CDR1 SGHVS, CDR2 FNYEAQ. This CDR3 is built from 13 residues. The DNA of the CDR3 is TGTGCCAGCAGCCCCCGCCGCCTCGCCGAGCAGTACTTC. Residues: CASSPRRLAEQYF.

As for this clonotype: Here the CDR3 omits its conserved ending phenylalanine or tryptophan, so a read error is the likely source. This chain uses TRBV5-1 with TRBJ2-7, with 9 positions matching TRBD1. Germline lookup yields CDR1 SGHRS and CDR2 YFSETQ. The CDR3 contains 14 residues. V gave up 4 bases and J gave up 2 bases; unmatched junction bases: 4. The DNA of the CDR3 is TGCGCCAGCAGCCCGGACAGGGGACCCTACGAGCAGTACTGC. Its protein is CASSPDRGPYEQYC.

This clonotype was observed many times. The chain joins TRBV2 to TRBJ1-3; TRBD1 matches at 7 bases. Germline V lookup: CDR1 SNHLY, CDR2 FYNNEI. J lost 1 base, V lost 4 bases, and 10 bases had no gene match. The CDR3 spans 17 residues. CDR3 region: CASSAVPQGLSGNTIYF. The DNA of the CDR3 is TGTGCCAGCAGTGCTGTCCCACAGGGGCTATCTGGAAACACCATATATTTT.

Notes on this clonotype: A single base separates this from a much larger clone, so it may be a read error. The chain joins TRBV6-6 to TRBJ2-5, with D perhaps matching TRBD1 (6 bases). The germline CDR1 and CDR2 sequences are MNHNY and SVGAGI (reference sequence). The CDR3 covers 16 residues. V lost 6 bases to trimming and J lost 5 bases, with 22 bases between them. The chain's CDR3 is CASRGDTGFPDETQYF. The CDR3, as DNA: TGTGCCAGCAGGGGGGACACGGGCTTCCCGGACGAGACCCAGTACTTC.

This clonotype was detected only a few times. CDR3 bases: TGCAGTGCTAGACAGGACTCGGTTAGCAATCAGCCCCAGCATTTT. It yields the protein CSARQDSVSNQPQHF. The chain carries TRBV20-1 and TRBJ1-5, with unresolved D. CDR3 length: 15 residues. V lost 2 bases to trimming and J lost 0 bases, with 11 bases between them. Germline values: CDR1 DFQATT, CDR2 SNEGSKA (reference sequence).

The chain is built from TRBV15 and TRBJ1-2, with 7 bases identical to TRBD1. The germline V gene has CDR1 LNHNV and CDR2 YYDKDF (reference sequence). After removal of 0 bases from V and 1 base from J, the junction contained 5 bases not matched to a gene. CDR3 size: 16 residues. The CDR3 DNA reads TGTGCCACCAGCAGAGAGGGACAGAAGATTAACTATGGCTACACCTTC. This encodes CATSREGQKINYGYTF.

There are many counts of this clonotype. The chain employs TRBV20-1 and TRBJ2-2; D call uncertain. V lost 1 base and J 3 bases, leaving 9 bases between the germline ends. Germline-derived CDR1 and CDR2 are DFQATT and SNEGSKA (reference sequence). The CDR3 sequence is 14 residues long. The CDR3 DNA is TGCAGTGCTAGAGTGGGTTTCGACACCGGGGAGCTGTTTTTT. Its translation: CSARVGFDTGELFF.

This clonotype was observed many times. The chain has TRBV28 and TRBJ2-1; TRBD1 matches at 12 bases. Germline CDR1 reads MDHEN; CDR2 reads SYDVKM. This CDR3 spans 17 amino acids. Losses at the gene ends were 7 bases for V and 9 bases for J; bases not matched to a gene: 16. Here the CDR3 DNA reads TGTGCCAGCATTCCCCCCATGGGACAGGGGGCGCGTCCTGAGCAGTTCTTC. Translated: CASIPPMGQGARPEQFF.

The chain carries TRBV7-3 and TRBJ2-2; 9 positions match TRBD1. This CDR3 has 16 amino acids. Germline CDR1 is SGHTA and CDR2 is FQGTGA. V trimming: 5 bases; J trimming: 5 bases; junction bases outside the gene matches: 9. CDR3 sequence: CASSHQQGARTGELFF. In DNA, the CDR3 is TGTGCCAGCAGCCATCAACAGGGGGCTCGGACCGGGGAGCTGTTTTTT.

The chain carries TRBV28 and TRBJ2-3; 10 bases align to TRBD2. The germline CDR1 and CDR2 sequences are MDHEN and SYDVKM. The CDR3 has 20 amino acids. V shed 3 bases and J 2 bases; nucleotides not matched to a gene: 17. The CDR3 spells CASSFRPGRSLAGFTDTQYF. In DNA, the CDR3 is TGTGCCAGCAGTTTCCGGCCAGGGAGGTCACTAGCGGGGTTCACAGATACGCAGTATTTT.

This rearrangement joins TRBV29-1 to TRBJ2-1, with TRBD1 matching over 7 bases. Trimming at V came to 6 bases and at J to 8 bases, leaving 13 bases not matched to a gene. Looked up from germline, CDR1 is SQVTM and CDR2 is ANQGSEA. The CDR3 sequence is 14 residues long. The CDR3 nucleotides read TGCAGCGTAATGACAGGGTCCTCTTGGGATGAGCAGTTCTTC. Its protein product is CSVMTGSSWDEQFF.

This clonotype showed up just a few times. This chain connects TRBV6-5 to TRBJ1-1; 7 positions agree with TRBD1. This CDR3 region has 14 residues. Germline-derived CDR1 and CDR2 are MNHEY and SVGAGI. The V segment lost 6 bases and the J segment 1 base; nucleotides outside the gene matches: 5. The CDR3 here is CASRDGQANTEAFF. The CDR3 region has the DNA TGTGCCAGCAGGGATGGACAGGCGAACACTGAAGCTTTCTTT.